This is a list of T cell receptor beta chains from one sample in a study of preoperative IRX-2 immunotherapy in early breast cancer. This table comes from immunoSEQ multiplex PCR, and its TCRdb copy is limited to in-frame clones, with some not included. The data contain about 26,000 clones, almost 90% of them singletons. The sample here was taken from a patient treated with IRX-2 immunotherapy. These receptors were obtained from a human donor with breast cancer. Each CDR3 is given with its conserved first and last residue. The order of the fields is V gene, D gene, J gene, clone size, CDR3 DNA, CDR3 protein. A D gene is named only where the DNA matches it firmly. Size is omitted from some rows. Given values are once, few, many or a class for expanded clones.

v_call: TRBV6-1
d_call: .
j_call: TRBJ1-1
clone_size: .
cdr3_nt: TGTGCCAGCAGGGAATTCTCGACAGGAAATGTGAACACTGAAGCTTTCTTT
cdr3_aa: CASREFSTGNVNTEAFF

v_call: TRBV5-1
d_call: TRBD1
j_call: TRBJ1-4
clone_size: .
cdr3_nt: TGCGCCAGCAGTCCAATCGCGACAGGGGTAACTAATGAAAAACTGTTTTTT
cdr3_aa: CASSPIATGVTNEKLFF

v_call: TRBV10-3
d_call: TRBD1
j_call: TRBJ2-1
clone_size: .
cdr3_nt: TGTGCCATGGGAGACAGGGGAGTAGATGAGCAGTTCTTC
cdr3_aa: CAMGDRGVDEQFF

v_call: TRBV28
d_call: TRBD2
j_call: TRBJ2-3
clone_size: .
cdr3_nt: TGTGCCAGCAGTTTTATAGGCGGGAGTAGCACAGATACGCAGTATTTT
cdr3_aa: CASSFIGGSSTDTQYF

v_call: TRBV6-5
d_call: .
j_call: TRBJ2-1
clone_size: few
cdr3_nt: TGTGCCAGCAGTACCGGAGATAGCTCCTACAATGAGCAGTTCTTC
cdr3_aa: CASSTGDSSYNEQFF

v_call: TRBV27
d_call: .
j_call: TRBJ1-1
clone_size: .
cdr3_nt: TGTGCCAGCAGTTCCTTTCTAGCCGTTAGTGATAACACTGAAGCTTTCTTT
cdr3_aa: CASSSFLAVSDNTEAFF

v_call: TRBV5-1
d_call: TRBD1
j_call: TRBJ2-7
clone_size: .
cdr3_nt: TGCGCCAGCAGCTCTGGGGACAGGGTCCCCTACGAGCAGTACTTC
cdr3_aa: CASSSGDRVPYEQYF

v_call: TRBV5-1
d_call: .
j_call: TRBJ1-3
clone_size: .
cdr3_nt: TGCGCCAGCAGGGTGGACGCAAACACCATATATTTT
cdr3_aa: CASRVDANTIYF

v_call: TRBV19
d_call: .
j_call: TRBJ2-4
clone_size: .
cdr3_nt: TGTGCCAGTAGCCGAGGCCGTGTAGACATTCAGTACTTC
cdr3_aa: CASSRGRVDIQYF

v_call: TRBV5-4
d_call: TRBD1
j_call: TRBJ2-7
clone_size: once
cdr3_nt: TGTGCCAGCAGCCCTGGACAGGGGGGCGGCTCCTACGAGCAGTACTTC
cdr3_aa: CASSPGQGGGSYEQYF

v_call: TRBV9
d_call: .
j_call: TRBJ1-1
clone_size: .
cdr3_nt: TGTGCCAGCAGCCCCCGGGCCTGGGTAGATGAAGCTTTCTTT
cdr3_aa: CASSPRAWVDEAFF

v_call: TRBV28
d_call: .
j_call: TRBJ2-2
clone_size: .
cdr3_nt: TGTGCCAGCAGTTCCGAGAACAGGGTCGGCACCGGGGAGCTGTTTTTT
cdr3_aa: CASSSENRVGTGELFF

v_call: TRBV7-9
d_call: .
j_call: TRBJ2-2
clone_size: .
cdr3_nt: TGTGCCAGCAGCTCGTCGTTAGGGGCCGGGGAGCTGTTTTTT
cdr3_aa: CASSSSLGAGELFF

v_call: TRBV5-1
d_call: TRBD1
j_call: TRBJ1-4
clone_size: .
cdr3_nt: TGCGCCAGCCACCGGGACAGTAATGAAAAACTGTTTTTT
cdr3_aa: CASHRDSNEKLFF

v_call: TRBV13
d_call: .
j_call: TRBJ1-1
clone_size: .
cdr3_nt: TGTGCCAGCAGCACGACGCCGAACACTGAAGCTTTCTTT
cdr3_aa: CASSTTPNTEAFF

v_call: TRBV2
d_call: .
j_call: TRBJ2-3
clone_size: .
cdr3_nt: TGTGCCAGCAAGGGGGGTAACACAGATACGCAGTATTTT
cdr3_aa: CASKGGNTDTQYF

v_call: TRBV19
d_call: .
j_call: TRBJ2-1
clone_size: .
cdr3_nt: TGTGCCAGTAGTATTCGGTCCTGGGCGGCTGAGCAGTTCTTC
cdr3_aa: CASSIRSWAAEQFF

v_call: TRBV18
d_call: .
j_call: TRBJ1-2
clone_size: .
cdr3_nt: TGTGCCAGCTCACCACTTAGGGGGAACTATGGCTACACCTTC
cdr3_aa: CASSPLRGNYGYTF

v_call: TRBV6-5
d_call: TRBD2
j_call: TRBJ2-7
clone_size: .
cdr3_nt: TGTGCCACCCGGACTAGCGGAGCCTACGAGCAGTACTTC
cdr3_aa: CATRTSGAYEQYF

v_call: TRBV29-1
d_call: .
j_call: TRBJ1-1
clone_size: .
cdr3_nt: TGCAGCGTTGTTATGCAGGGACACCACACTGAAGCTTTCTTT
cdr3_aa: CSVVMQGHHTEAFF

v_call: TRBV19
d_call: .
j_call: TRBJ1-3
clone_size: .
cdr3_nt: TGTGCCAGTAGTACCTACCCCCGGGACAACTCTGGAAACACCATATATTTT
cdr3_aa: CASSTYPRDNSGNTIYF

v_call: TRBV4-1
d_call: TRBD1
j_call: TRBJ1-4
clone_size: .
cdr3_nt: TGCGCCAGCAGCCAAATTGGGACAGGGCCTGAAAAACTGTTTTTT
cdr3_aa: CASSQIGTGPEKLFF

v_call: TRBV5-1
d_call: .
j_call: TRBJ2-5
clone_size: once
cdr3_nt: TGCGCCGGAAAAGAGTCCACTAGTACGGAGACCCAGTACTTC
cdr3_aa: CAGKESTSTETQYF

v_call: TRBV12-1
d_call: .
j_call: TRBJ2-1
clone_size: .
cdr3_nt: TGTGCCAGCAGCCCCATTCCCGTTGAGCAGTTCTTC
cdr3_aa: CASSPIPVEQFF

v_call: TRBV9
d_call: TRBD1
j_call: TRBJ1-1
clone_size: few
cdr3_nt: TGTGCCAGCAGCGTATCAGGGGGCAGCACTGAAGCTTTCTTT
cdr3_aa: CASSVSGGSTEAFF

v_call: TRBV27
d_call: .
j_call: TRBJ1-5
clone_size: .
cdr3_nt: TGTGCCAGCAGTTTAATGGGTCAGCCCCAGCATTTT
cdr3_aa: CASSLMGQPQHF

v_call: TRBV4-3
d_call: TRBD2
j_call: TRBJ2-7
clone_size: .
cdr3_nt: TGCGCCAGCAGCCAAGAGGAAGTGGGACTAGCGGGGTCGGGCGAGCAGTACTTC
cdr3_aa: CASSQEEVGLAGSGEQYF

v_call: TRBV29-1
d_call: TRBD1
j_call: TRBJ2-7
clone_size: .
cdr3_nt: TGCAGCGGGACAGGTTCCGCGTACGAGCAGTACTTC
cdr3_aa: CSGTGSAYEQYF

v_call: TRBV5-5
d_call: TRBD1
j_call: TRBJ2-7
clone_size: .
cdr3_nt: TGTGCCAGCCACCTCTTGGCAGACAGGGGCTACGAGCAGTACTTC
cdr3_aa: CASHLLADRGYEQYF

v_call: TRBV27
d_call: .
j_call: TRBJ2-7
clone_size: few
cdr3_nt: TGTGCCAGCAGTCCATCCGAGATAGCCTACGAGCAGTACTTC
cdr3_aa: CASSPSEIAYEQYF

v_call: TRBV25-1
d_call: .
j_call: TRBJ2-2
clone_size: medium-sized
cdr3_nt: TGTGCCAGCAGTGAAGGTTCCCACACCGGGGAGCTGTTTTTT
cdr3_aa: CASSEGSHTGELFF

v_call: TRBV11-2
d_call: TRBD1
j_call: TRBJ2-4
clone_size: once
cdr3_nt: TGTGCCAGCAGCGAACAGGGGGCTCTGGACATTCAGTACTTC
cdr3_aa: CASSEQGALDIQYF

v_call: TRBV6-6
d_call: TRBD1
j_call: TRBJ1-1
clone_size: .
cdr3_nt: TGTGCCAGCAGACAGGGGGCGATGAACACTGAAGCTTTCTTT
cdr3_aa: CASRQGAMNTEAFF

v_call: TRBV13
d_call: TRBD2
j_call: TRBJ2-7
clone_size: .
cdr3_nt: TGTGCCAGCAGCTTAGGGCCCGGGACTAGCGGATACGAGCAGTACTTC
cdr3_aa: CASSLGPGTSGYEQYF

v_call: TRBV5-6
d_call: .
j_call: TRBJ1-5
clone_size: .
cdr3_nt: TGTGCCAGCAGCTTGGGAGAGACGAGGCGGGGCAATCAGCCCCAGCATTTT
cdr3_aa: CASSLGETRRGNQPQHF

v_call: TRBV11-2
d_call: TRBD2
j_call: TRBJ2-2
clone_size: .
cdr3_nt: TGTGCCAGCAGCTTAGGCGGGAGTTTAGAAACCGGGGAGCTGTTTTTT
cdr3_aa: CASSLGGSLETGELFF

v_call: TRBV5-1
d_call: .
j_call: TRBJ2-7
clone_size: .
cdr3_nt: TGCGCCAGCAGCTTGGAGAGTGCGGGCGCCCGGGGGTTTTACGAGCAGTACTTC
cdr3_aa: CASSLESAGARGFYEQYF

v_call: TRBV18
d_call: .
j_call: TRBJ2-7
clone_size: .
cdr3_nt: TGTGCCAGCTCACCTGGCCGGAGTACCCTCCTGGAGCAGTACTTC
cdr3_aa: CASSPGRSTLLEQYF